This T cell receptor beta chain was sequenced for a study of post-analysis software for immune sequencing data. As for the study in general: Some patients lacked subtype; others had relapsing-remitting, secondary progressive or progressive-relapsing disease.

TCR beta cDNA libraries included unique molecular identifiers. TCRdb fed the PCR reads into MiXCR, producing one record per CDR3 protein. Among approximately 730,000 distinct CDR3 sequences, 46% were seen once, and the ten largest hold roughly 5%. Germline CDR1 and CDR2: SGHRS and YFSETQ. The CDR3 is made up of 16 amino acids. Trimming removed 9 bases at V and 6 bases at J, with 28 bases between. On this clonotype itself: Antigen: not known.

Study conclusions and caveats: Among five TRBV segments more frequent in patients than controls were TRBV5-6, TRBV5-1 and TRBV20-1. Samples from one preparation batch, clustered by F measure, grouped strongly together. For normalized Chao1 diversity, multiple sclerosis patients scored significantly lower than controls did.

Specimen: blood. This clonotype was sampled from a girl aged 10-17 years with multiple sclerosis. The V call is TRBV5-1, the J call TRBJ2-7; D gene ambiguous. Written as DNA, the CDR3 is TGCGCCAACTACAGTTTGGGCCCCACGCCGGAGTGCGAGCAGTACTTC. Encoded protein: CANYSLGPTPECEQYF.